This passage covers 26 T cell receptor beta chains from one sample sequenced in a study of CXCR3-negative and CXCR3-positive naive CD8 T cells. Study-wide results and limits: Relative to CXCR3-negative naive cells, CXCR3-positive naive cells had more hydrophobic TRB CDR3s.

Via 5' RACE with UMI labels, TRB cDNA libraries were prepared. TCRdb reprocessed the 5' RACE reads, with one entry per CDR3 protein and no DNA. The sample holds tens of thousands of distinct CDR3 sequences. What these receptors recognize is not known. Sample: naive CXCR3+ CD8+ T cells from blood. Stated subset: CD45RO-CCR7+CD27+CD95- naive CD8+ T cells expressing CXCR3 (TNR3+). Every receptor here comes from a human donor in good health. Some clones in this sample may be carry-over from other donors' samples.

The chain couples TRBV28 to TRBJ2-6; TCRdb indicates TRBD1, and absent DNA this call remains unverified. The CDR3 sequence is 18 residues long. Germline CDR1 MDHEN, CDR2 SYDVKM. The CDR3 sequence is CASWGRDGLFSGANVLTF.

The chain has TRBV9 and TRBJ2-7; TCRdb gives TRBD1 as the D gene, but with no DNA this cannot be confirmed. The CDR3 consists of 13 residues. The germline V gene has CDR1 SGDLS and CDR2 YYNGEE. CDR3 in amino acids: CASSLGWAGEQYF.

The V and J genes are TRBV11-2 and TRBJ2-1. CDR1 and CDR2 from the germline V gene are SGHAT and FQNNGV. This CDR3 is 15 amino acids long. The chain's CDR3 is CASSLDFGSYNEQFF.

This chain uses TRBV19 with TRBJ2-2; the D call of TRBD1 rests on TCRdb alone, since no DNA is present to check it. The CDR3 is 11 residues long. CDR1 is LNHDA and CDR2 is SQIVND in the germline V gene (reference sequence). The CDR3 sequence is CASSVPQELFF.

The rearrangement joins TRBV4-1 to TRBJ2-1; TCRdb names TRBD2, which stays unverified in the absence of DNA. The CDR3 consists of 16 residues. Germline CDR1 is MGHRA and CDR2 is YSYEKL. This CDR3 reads CASSQGDFSGRNEQFF.

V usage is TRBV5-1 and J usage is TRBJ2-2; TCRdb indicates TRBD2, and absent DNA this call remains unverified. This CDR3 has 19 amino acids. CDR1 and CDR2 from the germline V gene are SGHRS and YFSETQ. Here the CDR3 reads CASSLYPRTRRGDTGELFF.

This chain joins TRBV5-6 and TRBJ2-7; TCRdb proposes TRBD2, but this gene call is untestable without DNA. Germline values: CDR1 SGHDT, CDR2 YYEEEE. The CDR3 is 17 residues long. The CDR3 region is CASSFGPSIYTSYEQYF.

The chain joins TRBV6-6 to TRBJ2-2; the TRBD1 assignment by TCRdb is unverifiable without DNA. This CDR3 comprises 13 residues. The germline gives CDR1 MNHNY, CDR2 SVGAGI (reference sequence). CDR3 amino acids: CASSYGGAGELFF.

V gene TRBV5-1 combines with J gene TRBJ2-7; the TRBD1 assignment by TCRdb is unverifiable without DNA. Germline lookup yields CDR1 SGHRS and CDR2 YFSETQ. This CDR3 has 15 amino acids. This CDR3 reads CASSLLTGGNYEQYF.

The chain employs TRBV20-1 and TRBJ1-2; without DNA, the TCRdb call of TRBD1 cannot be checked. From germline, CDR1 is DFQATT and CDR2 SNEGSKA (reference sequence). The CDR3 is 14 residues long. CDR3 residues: CSAQTGQDFDGYTF.

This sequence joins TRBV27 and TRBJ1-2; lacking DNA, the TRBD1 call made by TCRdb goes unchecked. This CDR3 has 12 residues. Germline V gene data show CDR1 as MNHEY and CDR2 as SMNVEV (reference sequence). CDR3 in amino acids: CASRGEGYGYTF.

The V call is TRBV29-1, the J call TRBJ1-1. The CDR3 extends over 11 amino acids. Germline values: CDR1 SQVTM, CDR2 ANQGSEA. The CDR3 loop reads CSVGLNTEAFF. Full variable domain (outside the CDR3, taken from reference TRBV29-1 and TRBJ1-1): SAVISQKPSRDICQRGTSLTIQCQVDSQVTMMFWYRQQPGQSLTLIATANQGSEATYESGFVIDKFPISRPNLTFSTLTVSNMSPEDSSIYLCSVGLNTEAFFGQGTRLTVV.

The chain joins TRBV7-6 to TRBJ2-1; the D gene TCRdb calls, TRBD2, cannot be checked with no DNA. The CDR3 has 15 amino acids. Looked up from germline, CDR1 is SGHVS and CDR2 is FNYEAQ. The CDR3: CASSSSSGPYNEQFF.

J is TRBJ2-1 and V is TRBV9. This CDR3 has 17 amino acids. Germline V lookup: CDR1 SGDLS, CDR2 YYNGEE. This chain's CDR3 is CASSPHLTPPQYNEQFF.

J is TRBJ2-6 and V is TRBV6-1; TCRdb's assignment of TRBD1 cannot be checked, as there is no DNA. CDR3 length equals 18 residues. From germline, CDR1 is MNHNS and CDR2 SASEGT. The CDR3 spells CASSEWAVASSGANVLTF.

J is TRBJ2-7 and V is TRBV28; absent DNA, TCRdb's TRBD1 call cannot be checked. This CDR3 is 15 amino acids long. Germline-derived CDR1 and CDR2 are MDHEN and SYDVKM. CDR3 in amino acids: CASSPSTGVRYEQYF.

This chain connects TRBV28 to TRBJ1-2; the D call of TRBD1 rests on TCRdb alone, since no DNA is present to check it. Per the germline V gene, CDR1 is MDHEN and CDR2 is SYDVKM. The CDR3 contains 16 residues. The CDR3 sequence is CASSSTTGQPNYGYTF.

The CDR3 is CASSQITRGSEAFF. This chain connects TRBV14 to TRBJ1-1. Germline values: CDR1 SGHDN, CDR2 FVKESK. CDR3 length: 14 residues.

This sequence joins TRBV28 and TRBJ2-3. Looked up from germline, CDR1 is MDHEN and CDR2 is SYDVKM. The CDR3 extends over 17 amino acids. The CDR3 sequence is CASSFLTLVRSTDTQYF.

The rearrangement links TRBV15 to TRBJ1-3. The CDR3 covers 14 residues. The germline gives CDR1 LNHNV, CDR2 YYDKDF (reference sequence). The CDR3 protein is CATSSRSSGNTIYF.

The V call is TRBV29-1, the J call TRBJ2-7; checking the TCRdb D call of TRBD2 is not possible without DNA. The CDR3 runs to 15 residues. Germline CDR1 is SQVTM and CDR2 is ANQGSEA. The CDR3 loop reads CSVEGLALTGYEQYF.

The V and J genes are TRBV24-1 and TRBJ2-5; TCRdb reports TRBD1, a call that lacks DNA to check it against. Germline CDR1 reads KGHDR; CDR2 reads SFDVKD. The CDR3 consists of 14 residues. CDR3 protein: CATSVGRGQETQYF.

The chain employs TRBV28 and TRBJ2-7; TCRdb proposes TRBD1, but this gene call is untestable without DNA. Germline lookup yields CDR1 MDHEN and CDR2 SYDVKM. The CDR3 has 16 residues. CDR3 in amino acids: CASRLSGTGYSYEQYF.

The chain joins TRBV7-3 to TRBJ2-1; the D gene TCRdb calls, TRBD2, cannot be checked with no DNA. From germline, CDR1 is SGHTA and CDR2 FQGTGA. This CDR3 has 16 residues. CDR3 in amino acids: CASSNLAGGFGNEQFF.

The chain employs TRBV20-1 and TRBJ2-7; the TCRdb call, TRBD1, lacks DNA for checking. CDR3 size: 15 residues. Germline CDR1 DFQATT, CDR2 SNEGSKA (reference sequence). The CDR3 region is CSADNRGLTLNEQYF.

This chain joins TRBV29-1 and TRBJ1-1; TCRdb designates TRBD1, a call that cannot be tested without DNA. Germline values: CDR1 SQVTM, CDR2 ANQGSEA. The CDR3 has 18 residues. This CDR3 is CRYAIVWTGGNPNTEAFF.